Listed here are 29 T cell receptor beta chains from one sample, sequenced in a study of shared clonotypes between healthy human individuals. Assay: immunoSEQ multiplex PCR; the TCRdb copy retains only in-frame clones and omits some. The data contain about 2 million clones, 95% of them singletons. Sequenced: naive CD4+ T cells sorted from blood. Subset: CD45RA+ positively selected. These receptors all come from a man younger than 35 in good health.

The chain uses TRBV29-1 and TRBJ1-1; D not certain. Germline V gene data show CDR1 as SQVTM and CDR2 as ANQGSEA. The CDR3 has 14 residues. Trimming removed 7 bases from V and 3 bases from J, with 18 bases in between. The DNA of the CDR3 is TGCAGCGGGGTCCTCTACTTCGGGGACACTGAAGCTTTCTTT. This sequence encodes CSGVLYFGDTEAFF.

Notes on this clone: The identical CDR3 is also encoded by other nucleotide sequences in the sample. The chain combines TRBV10-1 with TRBJ2-7; 11 nucleotides match TRBD1. CDR3 length: 14 residues. CDR1 and CDR2 (germline): WNHNN, SYGVQD (reference sequence). Unmatched junction bases numbered 5, after V lost 6 bases and J lost 4 bases. For the CDR3, the DNA is TGCGCCAGCAGCCGGGACAGGGGGTTATACGAGCAGTACTTC. Amino acids: CASSRDRGLYEQYF.

The table lists this clone with a few counts. Different DNA sequences within this sample yield the same CDR3. The V and J genes are TRBV5-1 and TRBJ2-2; D is ambiguous. This CDR3 contains 13 residues. Per germline, CDR1 SGHRS and CDR2 YFSETQ. V lost 0 bases, J lost 5 bases, and 5 bases lay in between. CDR3 DNA: TGCGCCAGCAGCTTGGTGGGGACCGGGGAGCTGTTTTTT. This gives the protein CASSLVGTGELFF.

The J gene is TRBJ1-1, the V gene TRBV11-1; unclear D gene. Germline V gene lookup returns CDR1 SGHAT and CDR2 FQDESV (reference sequence). V was clipped by 3 bases and J by 3 bases, with 8 bases between them. The CDR3 extends over 13 amino acids. The CDR3 region has the DNA TGTGCCAGCAGCTTTGACATAGACACTGAAGCTTTCTTT. Protein sequence: CASSFDIDTEAFF.

V usage is TRBV10-1 and J usage is TRBJ2-7; 8 bases align to TRBD1. This CDR3 is 16 amino acids long. V was clipped by 4 bases and J by 0 bases; unmatched bases: 8. Germline CDR1 and CDR2: WNHNN and SYGVQD (reference sequence). The CDR3 spells CASSGTGMGSSYEQYF. The CDR3 DNA reads as TGCGCCAGCAGTGGGACAGGGATGGGAAGCTCCTACGAGCAGTACTTC.

CDR3 bases: TGTGCCAGCTCACCTGGGACCGCGGACTTCGGCGGCTACACCTTC. The encoded protein is CASSPGTADFGGYTF. The genes are TRBV18 and TRBJ1-2; D may be TRBD1 (5 bases). Germline lookup yields CDR1 KGHSH and CDR2 LQKENI. The CDR3 totals 15 residues. V lost 3 bases and J lost 8, with 19 bases in between.

The V and J genes are TRBV10-3 and TRBJ2-1; 8 nucleotides agree with TRBD2. CDR3 length: 14 amino acids. Looked up from germline, CDR1 is ENHRY and CDR2 is SYGVKD. With 7 bases clipped from V and 5 bases from J, the junction kept 7 bases outside the gene matches. CDR3 sequence (DNA): TGTGCCATCAACAGCGGGGGAACCGACAATGAGCAGTTCTTC. This codes for CAINSGGTDNEQFF.

This chain joins TRBV6-1 and TRBJ1-4; D is unresolved. Germline loops: CDR1 MNHNS, CDR2 SASEGT. Deletions cut 4 bases from V and 0 bases from J, with 3 bases between. The CDR3 runs 13 residues. Here the CDR3 reads CASSGSTNEKLFF. CDR3 bases: TGTGCCAGCAGTGGGTCAACTAATGAAAAACTGTTTTTT.

The chain combines TRBV29-1 with TRBJ2-2, with D possibly TRBD1 on 5 matching bases. V lost 4 bases and J lost 6, with 12 bases in between. CDR3 length: 13 amino acids. The V gene's germline CDR1 is SQVTM and CDR2 ANQGSEA. This CDR3 is CSVGIWGAGELFF. The CDR3 region has the DNA TGCAGCGTTGGGATTTGGGGCGCCGGGGAGCTGTTTTTT.

J is TRBJ2-1 and V is TRBV11-2; unclear D gene. Germline V gives CDR1 SGHAT, CDR2 FQNNGV. The CDR3 runs to 14 residues. Trimming removed 5 bases from V and 8 bases from J, with 16 bases in between. This CDR3 reads CASSERQLGDEQFF. The CDR3 DNA follows: TGTGCCAGCAGCGAGAGGCAGCTTGGGGATGAGCAGTTCTTC. Using reference TRBV11-2 and TRBJ2-1 for the parts outside the CDR3, the full variable domain is EAGVAQSPRYKIIEKRQSVAFWCNPISGHATLYWYQQILGQGPKLLIQFQNNGVVDDSQLPKDRFSAERLKGVDSTLKIQPAKLEDSAVYLCASSERQLGDEQFFGPGTRLTVL.

Regarding this clone: One end of the junction varies from germline; a read error may be responsible. This chain connects TRBV18 to TRBJ1-2; TRBD1 is a possible D gene (6 bases). CDR1 KGHSH and CDR2 LQKENI come from the germline V gene. This CDR3 comprises 15 residues. As DNA, the CDR3 is TGTGCCAGCGCACCGAATGTCAGGGGAGACTATGGCTACACCTTC. This sequence encodes CASAPNVRGDYGYTF. Variable domain in full (rest from reference TRBV18 and TRBJ1-2): NAGVMQNPRHLVRRRGQEARLRCSPMKGHSHVYWYRQLPEEGLKFMVYLQKENIIDESGMPKERFSAEFPKEGPSILRIQQVVRGDSAAYFCASAPNVRGDYGYTFGSGTRLTVV.

This clone was seen only once. The chain carries TRBV7-2 and TRBJ2-3, with no clear D. The V end was cut by 1 base, the J end by 2 bases, with 7 bases between. The CDR3 spans 14 residues. Germline V lookup: CDR1 SGHTA, CDR2 FQGNSA. The CDR3 region is CASSLGANTDTQYF. CDR3 coding DNA: TGTGCCAGCAGCTTAGGAGCTAACACAGATACGCAGTATTTT.

This clone was counted once. V usage is TRBV5-1 and J usage is TRBJ2-7; TRBD1 matches 7 bases. V shed 0 bases and J 3 bases; nucleotides not matched to a gene: 3. This CDR3 contains 14 residues. CDR1 and CDR2 (germline): SGHRS, YFSETQ. CDR3 residues: CASSLAGQFYEQYF. DNA of the CDR3: TGCGCCAGCAGCTTGGCGGGACAGTTCTACGAGCAGTACTTC.

The chain employs TRBV5-1 and TRBJ1-3; D not certain. The CDR3 length is 15 residues. Germline CDR1 reads SGHRS; CDR2 reads YFSETQ. Between the trimmed V and J ends, which lost 0 bases and 0 bases, there was a span of 7 bases. For the CDR3, the DNA is TGCGCCAGCAGCTTGGCGGCGCACTCTGGAAACACCATATATTTT. This encodes CASSLAAHSGNTIYF. The variable domain in full, completed from reference TRBV5-1 and TRBJ1-3, reads KAGVTQTPRYLIKTRGQQVTLSCSPISGHRSVSWYQQTPGQGLQFLFEYFSETQRNKGNFPGRFSGRQFSNSRSEMNVSTLELGDSALYLCASSLAAHSGNTIYFGEGSWLTVV.

This chain uses TRBV7-9 with TRBJ1-5; D is perhaps TRBD1 (5 bases). Trimming left V 2 bases short and J 6 bases short, with 8 bases between. Looked up from germline, CDR1 is SEHNR and CDR2 is FQNEAQ (reference sequence). CDR3 size: 13 residues. Here the CDR3 DNA reads TGTGCCAGCAGCTTAAGTCAGGGTCAGCCCCAGCATTTT. Its translation: CASSLSQGQPQHF.

This chain uses TRBV7-3 with TRBJ1-1; the D gene is possibly TRBD1 (5 bases). The CDR3 runs to 14 residues. Trimming took 3 bases from V and 6 from J, leaving 14 bases between them. The germline CDR1 and CDR2 sequences are SGHTA and FQGTGA. Here the CDR3 reads CASSFGGSKPEAFF. CDR3 nucleotide sequence: TGTGCCAGCAGCTTCGGGGGGAGTAAACCTGAAGCTTTCTTT.

The chain is built from TRBV7-8 and TRBJ1-6; no clear D. The CDR3 extends over 13 amino acids. The germline V and J ends were trimmed by 1 base and 14 bases, with 12 bases remaining between them. Germline V gives CDR1 SGHVS, CDR2 FQNEAQ. The chain's CDR3 is CASSLVQARSLHF. In DNA form, the CDR3 reads TGTGCCAGCAGCTTAGTACAAGCTAGGTCCCTCCACTTT.

This rearrangement joins TRBV5-6 to TRBJ2-7, with D perhaps assigned TRBD1 or TRBD2 (5 bases each). Trimming removed 3 bases at V and 5 bases at J, with 18 bases between. Germline assignment: CDR1 SGHDT and CDR2 YYEEEE. The CDR3 loop spans 15 amino acids. CDR3 nucleotide sequence: TGTGCCAGCAGCTCCCTCAGGGAGAAGGGAGACGAGCAGTACTTC. Translated: CASSSLREKGDEQYF.

In its sample, this clone was seen once. The CDR3 region has the DNA TGTGCCATCAGTGATGGTAGCGGGAGAATAGGGGCCGGGGAGCTGTTTTTT. Translation: CAISDGSGRIGAGELFF. The chain links TRBV10-3 to TRBJ2-2; TRBD2 agrees at 9 bases. Unmatched junction bases numbered 11, after V lost 3 bases and J lost 6 bases. The CDR3 contains 17 residues. Per the germline V gene, CDR1 is ENHRY and CDR2 is SYGVKD.

The table lists this clone with many counts. Other DNA sequences in this specimen translate into the identical CDR3. The chain couples TRBV4-2 to TRBJ1-3, with D unclear. Germline lookup yields CDR1 LGHNA and CDR2 YNFKEQ. V shed 4 bases and J shed 0 bases, with 7 bases lying between them. CDR3 size: 14 residues. DNA for the CDR3: TGTGCCAGCAGCCTCCTAGACTCTGGAAACACCATATATTTT. Translated, it gives CASSLLDSGNTIYF.

This chain joins TRBV6-1 and TRBJ1-6; 7 nucleotides agree with TRBD1. Germline CDR1 MNHNS, CDR2 SASEGT. V trimming: 5 bases; J trimming: 3 bases; junction bases outside the gene matches: 4. This CDR3 is 15 amino acids long. For the CDR3, the DNA is TGTGCCAGCAGTCGACAGGGCTTCTATAATTCACCCCTCCACTTT. This sequence encodes CASSRQGFYNSPLHF.

The chain couples TRBV7-2 to TRBJ2-5; 7 positions agree with TRBD1. There are 15 residues in the CDR3. V was clipped by 2 bases and J by 7 bases; unmatched bases: 10. The germline gives CDR1 SGHTA, CDR2 FQGNSA. CDR3 sequence (DNA): TGTGCCAGCAGCTTACAAGGGGGCGGGTCAAGGACCCAGTACTTC. As protein: CASSLQGGGSRTQYF.

The V gene is TRBV7-9, the J gene TRBJ1-2; D may be TRBD1 (5 bases). V dropped 4 bases and J dropped 7 bases, with 7 bases sitting between them. Germline assignment: CDR1 SEHNR and CDR2 FQNEAQ (reference sequence). The CDR3 extends over 11 amino acids. The CDR3 region is CASSWGSGYTF. The CDR3 region has the DNA TGTGCCAGCAGCTGGGGGAGTGGCTACACCTTC.

The CDR3 DNA reads TGTGCTAGTGGTTCCCGGTACTCAGGGGGCGAGCAGTACTTC. Its protein is CASGSRYSGGEQYF. V gene TRBV12-5 combines with J gene TRBJ2-7, with 7 bases matching TRBD1. This CDR3 contains 14 residues. The junction had 9 bases not matched to a gene; V was cut back by 4 bases and J by 6 bases. Germline V lookup: CDR1 LGHNT, CDR2 FRNRAP.

The rearrangement joins TRBV30 to TRBJ2-7, with 8 bases matching TRBD1. The length of the CDR3 is 14 residues. V gave up 3 bases and J gave up 4 bases; unmatched junction bases: 8. The germline CDR1 and CDR2 sequences are GTSNPN and SVGIG (reference sequence). The CDR3, as DNA: TGTGCCTGGAGCAGGGACAGGCGGAAATACGAGCAGTACTTC. Its protein product is CAWSRDRRKYEQYF.

This chain joins TRBV5-3 and TRBJ2-5; D gene unclear. TRBV5-3 is labeled an ORF, and its function is uncertain. The CDR3 is 9 residues long. V was pared by 5 bases and J by 4 bases, with 0 bases between. The CDR3 loop reads CARRETQYF. Here the CDR3 DNA reads TGTGCCAGAAGAGAGACCCAGTACTTC.

This clone was counted once. The chain carries TRBV5-1 and TRBJ1-5; no reliable D call. CDR1 and CDR2 from the germline V gene are SGHRS and YFSETQ. V lost 4 bases and J 3 bases, leaving 14 bases between the germline ends. The CDR3 loop spans 15 amino acids. The CDR3 protein is CASSEGPGSNQPQHF. The DNA of the CDR3 is TGCGCCAGCAGCGAAGGGCCGGGCTCCAATCAGCCCCAGCATTTT.

The V call is TRBV7-9, the J call TRBJ2-3, with D tentatively TRBD1 (5 bases). This CDR3 contains 15 residues. Per the germline V gene, CDR1 is SEHNR and CDR2 is FQNEAQ (reference sequence). Trimming stripped 1 base from V and 0 bases from J, with 8 bases between. This CDR3 reads CASSLGQPSTDTQYF. The CDR3 nucleotides read TGTGCCAGCAGCTTAGGACAGCCGAGCACAGATACGCAGTATTTT.

This clone has a single count. In the same sample, other DNA sequences code for this CDR3. V usage is TRBV6-5 and J usage is TRBJ1-1, with D hard to call. Trimming stripped 2 bases from V and 1 base from J, with 5 bases between. This CDR3 is built from 13 residues. Germline V gives CDR1 MNHEY, CDR2 SVGAGI. CDR3 sequence reads: CASSYMTNTEAFF. In nucleotides, the CDR3 is TGTGCCAGCAGTTACATGACGAACACTGAAGCTTTCTTT.